A single sample is the source of the 21 T cell receptor beta chains below, sequenced in a study of blood T cells in healthy people across ages. Together with a sample-barcoded 5' primer, a J-beta primer mix was included in a second PCR lasting roughly 6 to 12 cycles. TCRdb re-derived calls from the 5' RACE reads in MiXCR, one entry per CDR3 protein. This repertoire shows about 800,000 distinct CDR3 sequences, around 25% found once; its top ten account for 3.7%. This sample was shared with a second study, whose subject was T cells of mothers and their children.

Sequencing was done on a sample of blood. These receptor sequences come from a boy aged 5-17 years in good health.

This clonotype has at least ten counts. The chain couples TRBV18 to TRBJ2-2; the D gene is possibly TRBD1 (6 bases). This CDR3 is built from 14 residues. Trimming took 5 bases from V and 1 from J, leaving 8 bases between them. Germline V lookup: CDR1 KGHSH, CDR2 LQKENI. As DNA, the CDR3 is TGTGCCAGCTCATCGGACAGGAACACCGGGGAGCTGTTTTTT. Residues: CASSSDRNTGELFF.

This clonotype turned up a few times. The chain recombines TRBV29-1 with TRBJ1-1; D not certain. Germline V gene data show CDR1 as SQVTM and CDR2 as ANQGSEA. Trimming removed 5 bases at V and 1 base at J, with 8 bases between. The CDR3 has 12 amino acids. CDR3 in amino acids: CSVPRSNTEAFF. The CDR3 bases are TGCAGCGTTCCCAGATCGAACACTGAAGCTTTCTTT.

The V and J genes are TRBV7-9 and TRBJ2-5, with TRBD2 matching over 7 bases. The V and J ends lost 5 bases and 1 base, in that order; junction bases with no gene match: 4. CDR3 size: 14 residues. Germline values: CDR1 SEHNR, CDR2 FQNEAQ (reference sequence). CDR3 region: CASSPRLAQETQYF. DNA of the CDR3: TGTGCCAGCAGCCCTCGACTAGCCCAAGAGACCCAGTACTTC.

This clonotype has just a few counts. V and J are TRBV9 and TRBJ1-2; D ambiguous. Germline values: CDR1 SGDLS, CDR2 YYNGEE. Trimming shortened V by 0 bases and J by 8 bases, and 14 bases separated the two germline ends. CDR3 size: 14 residues. CDR3 bases: TGTGCCAGCAGCGTAGCCCAGACCGGGGAGGGCTACACCTTC. This translates into CASSVAQTGEGYTF. Based on the CDR3 plus reference TRBV9 and TRBJ1-2, the full variable domain is DSGVTQTPKHLITATGQRVTLRCSPRSGDLSVYWYQQSLDQGLQFLIQYYNGEERAKGNILERFSAQQFPDLHSELNLSSLELGDSALYFCASSVAQTGEGYTFGSGTRLTVV.

The chain combines TRBV5-1 with TRBJ2-4; possibly TRBD1 for D (7 bases). The CDR3 spans 14 residues. Trimming stripped 3 bases from V and 8 bases from J, with 15 bases between. Germline loops: CDR1 SGHRS, CDR2 YFSETQ. The CDR3 protein is CASSSQGRGDIQYF. CDR3 bases: TGCGCCAGCAGCTCACAGGGGCGCGGGGACATTCAGTACTTC.

J is TRBJ2-3 and V is TRBV29-1, with D hard to call. Germline V gene data show CDR1 as SQVTM and CDR2 as ANQGSEA. The V end was cut by 2 bases, the J end by 6 bases, with 9 bases between. The CDR3 spans 12 residues. Here the CDR3 DNA reads TGCAGCGTTGAAAGTGAACCGGATACGCAGTATTTT. Residues: CSVESEPDTQYF.

The genes are TRBV7-3 and TRBJ2-5; D is unclear. The closer fit of TRBJ2-1 to the DNA end suggests the J call may be wrong. Germline-derived CDR1 and CDR2 are SGHTA and FQGTGA. The length of the CDR3 is 13 residues. The chain's CDR3 is CASSLGWEYEQFF. As DNA, the CDR3 is TGTGCCAGCAGCTTAGGTTGGGAATATGAGCAGTTCTTC.

The V gene is TRBV19, the J gene TRBJ2-5; 7 positions match TRBD1. The J call may be wrong; the DNA end is better matched by TRBJ2-7. CDR3 length: 17 residues. The germline gives CDR1 LNHDA, CDR2 SQIVND (reference sequence). This chain's CDR3 is CASSIAPTGAPAYEQYF. CDR3 bases: TGTGCCAGTAGTATAGCCCCTACAGGGGCCCCCGCCTACGAGCAGTACTTC.

The chain is built from TRBV30 and TRBJ1-1; 9 nucleotides align to TRBD1. CDR1 is GTSNPN, CDR2 SVGIG, per germline (reference sequence). V was pared by 1 base and J by 1 base, with 10 bases of the junction left unmatched. The CDR3 has 17 amino acids. The DNA for the CDR3 is TGTGCCTGGAGTGGGGACAGGGAGGGTTTTGGGAACACTGAAGCTTTCTTT. As protein: CAWSGDREGFGNTEAFF.

V gene TRBV29-1 combines with J gene TRBJ2-5, with TRBD2 as a possible D gene (7 bases). The CDR3 runs to 12 residues. V was cut by 7 bases and J by 3 bases, with 12 bases left in between. Germline-derived CDR1 and CDR2 are SQVTM and ANQGSEA. This chain's CDR3 is CSAQGGEETQYF. The CDR3 DNA is TGCAGCGCCCAAGGGGGGGAAGAGACCCAGTACTTC.

The J gene is TRBJ1-2, the V gene TRBV12-3 or TRBV12-4; D not resolved. The CDR3 has 12 residues. The germline V and J ends were trimmed by 6 bases and 4 bases, with 9 bases remaining between them. The CDR3 protein is CASSHAGYGYTF. For the CDR3, the DNA is TGTGCCAGCAGCCATGCGGGCTATGGCTACACCTTC.

J is TRBJ2-7 and V is TRBV20-1; D gene unclear. Trimming removed 6 bases at V and 1 base at J, with 13 bases between. This CDR3 is 13 amino acids long. Looked up from germline, CDR1 is DFQATT and CDR2 is SNEGSKA (reference sequence). The CDR3 sequence is CSALAPSSYEQYF. The CDR3 coding sequence is TGCAGTGCGCTGGCACCATCTTCCTACGAGCAGTACTTC.

This rearrangement joins TRBV20-1 to TRBJ2-3; 11 nucleotides align to TRBD2. The CDR3 contains 11 residues. From germline, CDR1 is DFQATT and CDR2 SNEGSKA (reference sequence). Germline trimming cut 6 bases from V and 13 bases from J; bases unmatched to any gene: 6. CDR3 residues: CSANSGGGEYF. CDR3 in DNA: TGCAGTGCCAATAGCGGGGGGGGCGAGTATTTT.

CDR3 in amino acids: CASSSDRVWTGELFF. For the CDR3, the DNA is TGTGCCAGCAGCTCCGACAGGGTTTGGACCGGGGAGCTGTTTTTT. The rearrangement uses TRBV5-5 and TRBJ2-2; 7 bases fit TRBD1. CDR1 SGHKS and CDR2 YYEKEE come from the germline V gene (reference sequence). The CDR3 runs to 15 residues. The ends lost 3 bases at V and 5 bases at J; junction bases unmatched: 7.

V and J are TRBV4-3 and TRBJ2-1; D not certain. The CDR3 loop spans 13 amino acids. The germline V gene encodes CDR1 LGHNA and CDR2 YSLEER. Deletions cut 1 base from V and 14 bases from J, with 15 bases between. DNA for the CDR3: TGCGCCAGCAGCCAAGGTATCTACAGCGCGGAGTTCTTC. Encoded protein: CASSQGIYSAEFF.

This rearrangement joins TRBV7-9 to TRBJ2-1; a weak D match, TRBD2 (5 bases). Looked up from germline, CDR1 is SEHNR and CDR2 is FQNEAQ (reference sequence). V was shortened by 1 base and J by 5 bases, with 15 bases between the two germline ends. CDR3 size: 16 residues. CDR3 DNA sequence: TGTGCCAGCAGCTTAGAAGGTGGAGGCGGGCACAATGAGCAGTTCTTC. Its translation: CASSLEGGGGHNEQFF.

This clonotype came up a few times. The chain has TRBV6-5 and TRBJ2-7, with 8 bases identical to TRBD2. The V gene's germline CDR1 is MNHEY and CDR2 SVGAGI. The length of the CDR3 is 15 residues. V shed 6 bases, J shed 3 bases, and the junction held 10 bases outside the gene matches. The CDR3 DNA is TGTGCCAGCAGCCGGACTAGCCAATCTTACTACGAGCAGTACTTC. Protein product: CASSRTSQSYYEQYF.

This chain uses TRBV15 with TRBJ2-5; 11 positions agree with TRBD2. The J call is in doubt because the DNA end fits TRBJ2-7 better. Germline CDR1 LNHNV, CDR2 YYDKDF (reference sequence). The CDR3 length is 15 residues. CDR3 residues: CATSPAGLADYEQYF. The CDR3 bases are TGTGCCACCAGCCCCGCGGGACTAGCGGACTACGAGCAGTACTTC.

This sequence joins TRBV28 and TRBJ2-7; 9 bases map to TRBD2. V was clipped by 8 bases and J by 4 bases; unmatched bases: 3. Germline V CDR1 and CDR2: MDHEN, SYDVKM. The CDR3 has 12 residues. This chain's CDR3 is CASGTSLYEQYF. CDR3 sequence (DNA): TGTGCCAGCGGGACTAGCTTATACGAGCAGTACTTC.

This chain's CDR3 is CASSISGTSGSYEQYF. DNA of the CDR3: TGTGCCAGCAGCATATCCGGGACTAGCGGGAGCTACGAGCAGTACTTC. The chain uses TRBV7-8 and TRBJ2-7; TRBD2 aligns across 14 bases. The ends lost 5 bases at V and 3 bases at J; junction bases unmatched: 6. Germline V gene sequence: CDR1 SGHVS, CDR2 FQNEAQ. The CDR3 covers 16 residues.

There are a few counts of this clonotype. V is TRBV28 and J is TRBJ1-2; 9 nucleotides agree with TRBD1. The V gene's germline CDR1 is MDHEN and CDR2 SYDVKM. CDR3 length equals 15 residues. Trimming at V came to 5 bases and at J to 4 bases, leaving 8 bases not matched to a gene. The CDR3 coding sequence is TGTGCCAGCAGTCTTACAGGGGGCACGAGCTATGGCTACACCTTC. It translates to CASSLTGGTSYGYTF.